These T cell receptor beta chains were read from a single sample in a study of T-cell memory formation after mild COVID-19. TCRdb itself ran the 5' RACE reads through MiXCR, one entry per CDR3 protein. The table shows some 320,000 distinct CDR3 sequences, with over 11% occurring only once. The sequencing input was PBMCs or a T cell subset sorted from them (not recorded which). Receptors originate from a man aged 18-30 years who had mild COVID-19 (a few samples of this study predate the infection). Cell type and time point are not known. Each CDR3 is given with its conserved first and last residue. The D gene is left open where the match is weak. For some rows the clone size is stated as once, few or many, or as a class when expanded; others skip it.

v_gene	d_gene	j_gene	abundance	CDR3aa	CDR3nt
TRBV27	TRBD1	TRBJ2-6	.	CASNPTGGGANVLTF	TGTGCCAGCAATCCTACAGGGGGTGGGGCCAACGTCCTGACTTTC
TRBV3-1	.	TRBJ2-2	.	CASSSATGELFF	TGTGCCAGCAGCTCAGCCACCGGGGAGCTGTTTTTT
TRBV4-1	.	TRBJ2-1	few	CASSHRPLSYNEQFF	TGCGCCAGCAGCCATCGCCCTCTCTCCTACAATGAGCAGTTCTTC
TRBV4-1	.	TRBJ1-2	few	CASSQEAGLVVYGYTF	TGCGCCAGCAGCCAAGAAGCAGGGTTGGTGGTCTATGGCTACACCTTC
TRBV12-3/TRBV12-4	.	TRBJ2-3	few	CASSLMRHTQYF	TGTGCCAGCAGTTTAATGCGACATACGCAGTATTTT
TRBV6-2/TRBV6-3	.	TRBJ2-1	.	CASKWGDSYNEQFF	TGTGCCAGCAAATGGGGGGACTCCTACAATGAGCAGTTCTTC
TRBV12-3/TRBV12-4	.	TRBJ2-1	few	CASSTDSDSSSYNEQFF	TGTGCCAGCAGTACGGACAGCGACTCCAGCTCCTACAATGAGCAGTTCTTC
TRBV6-5	.	TRBJ1-2	.	CASSYSIGGSYGYTF	TGTGCCAGCAGTTACTCGATCGGGGGTAGCTATGGCTACACCTTC
TRBV7-6	.	TRBJ2-1	few	CASSFGVENEQFF	TGTGCCAGCAGCTTCGGGGTCGAGAATGAGCAGTTCTTC
TRBV27	TRBD1	TRBJ1-6	.	CASSSAGQGVSPLHF	TGTGCCAGCAGTTCGGCGGGACAGGGAGTTTCACCCCTCCACTTT
TRBV7-9	TRBD1	TRBJ1-1	many	CASSFRGENTEAFF	TGTGCCAGCAGCTTCAGGGGGGAGAACACTGAAGCTTTCTTT
TRBV5-1	TRBD1	TRBJ2-1	many	CASSGGTGFGNEQFF	TGCGCCAGCAGCGGCGGGACAGGGTTCGGCAATGAGCAGTTCTTC
TRBV7-2	.	TRBJ2-5	few	CASSSRVREETQYF	TGTGCCAGCAGCTCACGGGTCAGGGAAGAGACCCAGTACTTC
TRBV6-6	.	TRBJ1-1	.	CASSLPDGGAHTEAFF	TGTGCCAGCAGTTTGCCGGACGGGGGGGCCCACACTGAAGCTTTCTTT
TRBV5-1	TRBD1	TRBJ1-2	few	CASARGQRPSNYGYTF	TGCGCCAGCGCGCGGGGACAGCGGCCCTCTAACTATGGCTACACCTTC
TRBV6-5	TRBD2	TRBJ2-3	.	CASNGLAGDTQYF	TGTGCCAGCAATGGACTAGCGGGGGATACGCAGTATTTT
TRBV29-1	TRBD2	TRBJ2-5	.	CSVVLAGSQETQYF	TGCAGCGTTGTACTAGCGGGGTCCCAAGAGACCCAGTACTTC
TRBV5-5	.	TRBJ2-5	few	CASSLAEYQETQYF	TGTGCCAGCAGCTTGGCGGAGTACCAAGAGACCCAGTACTTC
TRBV7-2	.	TRBJ2-5	.	CASSRGGSLTETQYF	TGTGCCAGCAGCCGAGGGGGTAGCTTAACAGAGACCCAGTACTTC
TRBV5-1	.	TRBJ1-2	few	CASSLVLTPGPDLYGYTF	TGCGCCAGCAGCTTGGTCTTGACCCCGGGGCCTGATCTCTATGGCTACACCTTC
TRBV7-9	.	TRBJ1-4	few	CASSPSDSNEKLFF	TGTGCCAGCAGCCCTTCTGACAGTAATGAAAAACTGTTTTTT
TRBV6-2/TRBV6-3	TRBD2	TRBJ2-1	few	CASLERGGRHNEQFF	TGTGCCAGCCTCGAGCGGGGGGGGAGGCACAATGAGCAGTTCTTC
TRBV6-1	.	TRBJ2-1	.	CASRNRGTDEQFF	TGTGCCAGCAGGAACCGGGGCACGGATGAGCAGTTCTTC
TRBV9	.	TRBJ1-6	.	CASSVAPSSYNSPLHF	TGTGCCAGCAGCGTGGCCCCGAGCTCCTATAATTCACCCCTCCACTTT
TRBV5-1	.	TRBJ1-4	.	CASSPGRGDNEKLFF	TGCGCCAGCAGCCCCGGCAGGGGAGATAATGAAAAACTGTTTTTT
TRBV6-5	.	TRBJ1-2	few	CASSNTGGGSHYGYTF	TGTGCCAGCAGTAACACCGGGGGGGGGTCGCACTATGGCTACACCTTC